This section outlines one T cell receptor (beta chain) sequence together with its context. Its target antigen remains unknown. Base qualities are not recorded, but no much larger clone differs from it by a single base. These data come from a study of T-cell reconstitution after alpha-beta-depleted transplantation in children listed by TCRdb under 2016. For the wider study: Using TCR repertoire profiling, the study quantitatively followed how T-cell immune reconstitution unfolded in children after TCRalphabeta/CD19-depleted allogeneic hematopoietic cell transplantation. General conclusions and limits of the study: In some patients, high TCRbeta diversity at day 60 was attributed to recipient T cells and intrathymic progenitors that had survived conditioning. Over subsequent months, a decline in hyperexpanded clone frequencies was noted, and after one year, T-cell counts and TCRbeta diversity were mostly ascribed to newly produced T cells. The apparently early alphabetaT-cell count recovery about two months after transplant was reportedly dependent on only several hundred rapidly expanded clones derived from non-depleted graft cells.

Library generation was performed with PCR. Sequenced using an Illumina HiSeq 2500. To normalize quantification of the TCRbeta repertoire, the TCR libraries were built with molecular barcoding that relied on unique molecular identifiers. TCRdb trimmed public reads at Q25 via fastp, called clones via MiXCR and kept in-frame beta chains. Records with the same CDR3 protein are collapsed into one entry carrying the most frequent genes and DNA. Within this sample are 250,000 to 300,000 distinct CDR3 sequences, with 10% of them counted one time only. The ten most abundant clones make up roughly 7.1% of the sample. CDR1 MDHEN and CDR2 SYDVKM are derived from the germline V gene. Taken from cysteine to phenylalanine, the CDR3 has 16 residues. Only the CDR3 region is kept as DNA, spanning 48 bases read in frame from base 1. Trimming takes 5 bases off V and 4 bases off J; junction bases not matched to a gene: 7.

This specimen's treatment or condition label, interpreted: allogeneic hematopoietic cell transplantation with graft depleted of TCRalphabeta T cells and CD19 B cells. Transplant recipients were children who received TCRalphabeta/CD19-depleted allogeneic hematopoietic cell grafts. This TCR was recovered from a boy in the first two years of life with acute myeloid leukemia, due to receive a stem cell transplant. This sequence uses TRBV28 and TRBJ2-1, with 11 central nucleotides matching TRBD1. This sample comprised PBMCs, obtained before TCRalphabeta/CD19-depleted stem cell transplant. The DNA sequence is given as TGTGCCAGCAGTCCAGAGGACAGGGGGCCATACAATGAGCAGTTCTTC. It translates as CASSPEDRGPYNEQFF.